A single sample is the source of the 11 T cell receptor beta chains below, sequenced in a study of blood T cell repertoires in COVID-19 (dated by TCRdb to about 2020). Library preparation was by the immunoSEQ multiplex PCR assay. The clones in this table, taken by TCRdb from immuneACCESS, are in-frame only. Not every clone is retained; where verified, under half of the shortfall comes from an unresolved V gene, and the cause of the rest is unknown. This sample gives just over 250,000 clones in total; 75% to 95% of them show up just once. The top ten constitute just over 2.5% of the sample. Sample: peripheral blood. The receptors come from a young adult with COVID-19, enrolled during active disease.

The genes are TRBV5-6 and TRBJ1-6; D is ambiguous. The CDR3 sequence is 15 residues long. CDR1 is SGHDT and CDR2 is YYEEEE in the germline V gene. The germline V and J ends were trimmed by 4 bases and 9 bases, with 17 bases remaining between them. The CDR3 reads CASSRGRAIGSPLHF. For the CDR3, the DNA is TGTGCCAGCAGCCGGGGTAGGGCGATTGGTTCACCCCTCCACTTT. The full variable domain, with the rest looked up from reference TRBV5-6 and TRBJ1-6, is DAGVTQSPTHLIKTRGQQVTLRCSPKSGHDTVSWYQQALGQGPQFIFQYYEEEERQRGNFPDRFSGHQFPNYSSELNVNALLLGDSALYLCASSRGRAIGSPLHFGNGTRLTVT.

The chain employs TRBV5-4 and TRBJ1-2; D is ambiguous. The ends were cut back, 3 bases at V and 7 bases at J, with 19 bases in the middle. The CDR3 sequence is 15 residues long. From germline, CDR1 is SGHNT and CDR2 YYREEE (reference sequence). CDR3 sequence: CASSSKLEGIFGYTF. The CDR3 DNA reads TGTGCCAGCAGCTCCAAGTTGGAGGGTATCTTTGGCTACACCTTC.

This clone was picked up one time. The CDR3 DNA is TGCGCCAGCAGCCCAGCGGGAATAAGCGAGCAGTACTTC. Translation gives CASSPAGISEQYF. This chain joins TRBV10-2 and TRBJ2-7, with 7 bases lining up with TRBD2. V was pared by 6 bases and J by 6 bases, with 8 bases of the junction left unmatched. Germline CDR1 and CDR2: WSHSY and SAAADI. The CDR3 runs 13 residues.

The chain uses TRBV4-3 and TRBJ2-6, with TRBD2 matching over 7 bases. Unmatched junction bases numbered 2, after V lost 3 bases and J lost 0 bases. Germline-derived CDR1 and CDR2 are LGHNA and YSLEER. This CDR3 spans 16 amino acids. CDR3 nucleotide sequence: TGCGCCAGCAGCCACGGCGGGAGCTCTGGGGCCAACGTCCTGACTTTC. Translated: CASSHGGSSGANVLTF.

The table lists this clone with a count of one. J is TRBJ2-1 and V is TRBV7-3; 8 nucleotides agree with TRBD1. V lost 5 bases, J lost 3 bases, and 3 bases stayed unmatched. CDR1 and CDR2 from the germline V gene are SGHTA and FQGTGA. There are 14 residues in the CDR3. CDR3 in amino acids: CASSPGTGYNEQFF. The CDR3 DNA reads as TGTGCCAGCAGCCCCGGGACAGGCTACAATGAGCAGTTCTTC.

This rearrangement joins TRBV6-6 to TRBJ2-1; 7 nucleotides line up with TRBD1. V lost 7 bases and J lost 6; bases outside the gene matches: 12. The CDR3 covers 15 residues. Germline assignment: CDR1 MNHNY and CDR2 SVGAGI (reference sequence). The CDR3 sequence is CASTLGGRGPNEQFF. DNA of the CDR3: TGTGCCAGCACTTTAGGGGGCAGGGGACCCAATGAGCAGTTCTTC.

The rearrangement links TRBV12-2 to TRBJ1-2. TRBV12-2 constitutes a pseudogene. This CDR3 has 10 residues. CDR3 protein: CARGRDGYTF. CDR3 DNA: TGTGCCCGTGGGAGGGATGGCTACACCTTC.

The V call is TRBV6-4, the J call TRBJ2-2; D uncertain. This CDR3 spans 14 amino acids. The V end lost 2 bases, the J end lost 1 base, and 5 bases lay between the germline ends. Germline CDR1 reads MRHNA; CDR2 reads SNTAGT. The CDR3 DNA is TGTGCCAGCAGTGACCAACAGAACACCGGGGAGCTGTTTTTT. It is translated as CASSDQQNTGELFF.

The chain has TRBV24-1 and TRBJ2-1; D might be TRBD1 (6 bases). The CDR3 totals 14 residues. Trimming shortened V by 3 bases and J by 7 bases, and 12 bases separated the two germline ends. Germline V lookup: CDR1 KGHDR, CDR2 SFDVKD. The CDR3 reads CATSDSGRGNEQFF. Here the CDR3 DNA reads TGTGCCACCAGTGATAGCGGCAGGGGAAATGAGCAGTTCTTC.

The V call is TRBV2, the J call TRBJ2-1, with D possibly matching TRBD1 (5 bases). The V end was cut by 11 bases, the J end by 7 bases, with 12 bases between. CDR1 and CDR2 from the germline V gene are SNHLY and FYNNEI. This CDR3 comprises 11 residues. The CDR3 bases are TGTGCCTGGGGCAAGGGGAATGAGCAGTTCTTC. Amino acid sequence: CAWGKGNEQFF.

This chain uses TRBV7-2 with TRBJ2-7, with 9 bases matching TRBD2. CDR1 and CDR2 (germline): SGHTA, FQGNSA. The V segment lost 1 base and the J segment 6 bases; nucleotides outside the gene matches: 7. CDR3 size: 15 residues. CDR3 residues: CASSLGFSGRSEQYF. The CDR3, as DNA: TGTGCCAGCAGCTTAGGATTTAGCGGGAGATCCGAGCAGTACTTC.